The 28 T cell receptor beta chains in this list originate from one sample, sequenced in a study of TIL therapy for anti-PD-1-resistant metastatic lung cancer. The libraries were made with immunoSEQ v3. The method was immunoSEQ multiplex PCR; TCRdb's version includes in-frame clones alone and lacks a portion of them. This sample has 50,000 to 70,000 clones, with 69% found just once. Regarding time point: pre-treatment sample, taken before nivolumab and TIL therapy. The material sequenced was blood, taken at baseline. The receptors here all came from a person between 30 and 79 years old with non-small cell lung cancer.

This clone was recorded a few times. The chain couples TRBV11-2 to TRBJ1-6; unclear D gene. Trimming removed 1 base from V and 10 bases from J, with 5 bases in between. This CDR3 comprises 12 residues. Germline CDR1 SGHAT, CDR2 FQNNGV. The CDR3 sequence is CASSLVASPLHF. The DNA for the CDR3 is TGTGCCAGCAGCTTAGTGGCGTCACCCCTCCACTTT.

CDR3 nucleotide sequence: TGCGCCAGCAGTGAGGGGACAGCGGAACAAGCTTTCTTT. Its translation: CASSEGTAEQAFF. The chain combines TRBV10-1 with TRBJ1-1; 7 bases are a match to TRBD1. There are 13 residues in the CDR3. The trim removed 2 bases at V and 9 bases at J, leaving 6 bases unmatched. Per germline, CDR1 WNHNN and CDR2 SYGVQD (reference sequence).

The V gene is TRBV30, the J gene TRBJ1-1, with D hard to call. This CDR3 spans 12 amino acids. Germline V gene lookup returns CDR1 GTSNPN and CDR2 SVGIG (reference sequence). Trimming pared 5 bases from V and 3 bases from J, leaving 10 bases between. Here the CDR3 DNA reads TGTGCCTGGGCGGGCGCGGACACTGAAGCTTTCTTT. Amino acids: CAWAGADTEAFF. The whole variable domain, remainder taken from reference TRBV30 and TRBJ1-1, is SQTIHQWPATLVQPVGSPLSLECTVEGTSNPNLYWYRQAAGRGLQLLFYSVGIGQISSEVPQNLSASRPQDRQFILSSKKLLLSDSGFYLCAWAGADTEAFFGQGTRLTVV.

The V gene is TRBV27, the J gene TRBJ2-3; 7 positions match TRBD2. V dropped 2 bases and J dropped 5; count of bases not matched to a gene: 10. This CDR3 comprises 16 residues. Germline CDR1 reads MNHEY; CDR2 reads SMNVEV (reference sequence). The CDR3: CASSLHGREARDTQYF. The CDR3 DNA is TGTGCCAGCAGTTTACACGGTCGGGAGGCGAGAGATACGCAGTATTTT.

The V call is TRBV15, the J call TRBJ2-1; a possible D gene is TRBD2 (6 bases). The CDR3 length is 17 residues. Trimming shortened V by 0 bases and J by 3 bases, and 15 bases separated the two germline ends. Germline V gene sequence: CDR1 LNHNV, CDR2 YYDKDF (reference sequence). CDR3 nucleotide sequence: TGTGCCACCAGCAGAGATATAGGCGGGGACCTCTACAATGAGCAGTTCTTC. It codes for CATSRDIGGDLYNEQFF.

CDR3 sequence reads: CASSLALDRGGGYTF. Here the CDR3 DNA reads TGTGCCAGCAGCTTGGCCCTAGACAGGGGAGGAGGCTACACCTTC. This sequence joins TRBV5-6 and TRBJ1-2; 8 nucleotides line up with TRBD1. The CDR3 covers 15 residues. From germline, CDR1 is SGHDT and CDR2 YYEEEE. J was trimmed by 8 bases and V by 0 bases; bases with no gene match: 9.

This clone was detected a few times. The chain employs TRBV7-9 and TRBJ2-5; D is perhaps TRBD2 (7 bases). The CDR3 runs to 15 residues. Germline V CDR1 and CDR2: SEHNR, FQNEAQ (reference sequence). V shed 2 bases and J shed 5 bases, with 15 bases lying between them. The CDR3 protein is CASSLKGGGPETQYF. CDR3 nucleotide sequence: TGTGCCAGCAGCTTAAAGGGGGGGGGCCCTGAGACCCAGTACTTC.

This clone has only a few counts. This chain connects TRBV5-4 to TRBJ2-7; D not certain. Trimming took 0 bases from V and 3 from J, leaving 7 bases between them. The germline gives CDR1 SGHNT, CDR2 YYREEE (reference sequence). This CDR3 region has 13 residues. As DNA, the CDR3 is TGTGCCAGCAGCTTGGGCAGGAACTACGAGCAGTACTTC. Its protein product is CASSLGRNYEQYF.

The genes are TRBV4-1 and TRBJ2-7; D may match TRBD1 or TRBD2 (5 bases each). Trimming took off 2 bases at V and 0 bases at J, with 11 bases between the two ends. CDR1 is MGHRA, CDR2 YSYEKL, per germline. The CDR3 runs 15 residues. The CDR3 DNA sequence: TGCGCCAGCAGCCAACCAGGGACCAGCTCCTACGAGCAGTACTTC. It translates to CASSQPGTSSYEQYF.

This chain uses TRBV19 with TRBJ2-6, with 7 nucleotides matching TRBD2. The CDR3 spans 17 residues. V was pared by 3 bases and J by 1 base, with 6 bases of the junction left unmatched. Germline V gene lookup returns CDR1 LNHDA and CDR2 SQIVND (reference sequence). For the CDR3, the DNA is TGTGCCAGTAGTATCCTGGGGGGGTTTTCTGGGGCCAACGTCCTGACTTTC. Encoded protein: CASSILGGFSGANVLTF. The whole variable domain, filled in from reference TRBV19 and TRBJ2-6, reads DGGITQSPKYLFRKEGQNVTLSCEQNLNHDAMYWYRQDPGQGLRLIYYSQIVNDFQKGDIAEGYSVSREKKESFPLTVTSAQKNPTAFYLCASSILGGFSGANVLTFGAGSRLTVL.

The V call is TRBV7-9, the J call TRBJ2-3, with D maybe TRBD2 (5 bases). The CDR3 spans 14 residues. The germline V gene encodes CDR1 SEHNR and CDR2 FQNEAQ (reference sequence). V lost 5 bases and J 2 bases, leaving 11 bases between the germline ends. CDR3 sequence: CASSPSGNTDTQYF. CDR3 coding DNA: TGTGCCAGCAGCCCATCGGGGAACACAGATACGCAGTATTTT.

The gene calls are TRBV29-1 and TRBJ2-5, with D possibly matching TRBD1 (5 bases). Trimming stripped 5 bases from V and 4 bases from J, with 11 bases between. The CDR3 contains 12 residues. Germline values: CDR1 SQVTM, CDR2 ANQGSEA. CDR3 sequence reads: CSVLKGPETQYF. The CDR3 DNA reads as TGCAGCGTTTTGAAGGGGCCAGAGACCCAGTACTTC.

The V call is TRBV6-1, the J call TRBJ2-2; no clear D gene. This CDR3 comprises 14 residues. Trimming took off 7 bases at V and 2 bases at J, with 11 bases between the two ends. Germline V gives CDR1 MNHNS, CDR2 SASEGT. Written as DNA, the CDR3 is TGTGCCAGCAATCCCCGGGCAAACACCGGGGAGCTGTTTTTT. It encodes CASNPRANTGELFF.

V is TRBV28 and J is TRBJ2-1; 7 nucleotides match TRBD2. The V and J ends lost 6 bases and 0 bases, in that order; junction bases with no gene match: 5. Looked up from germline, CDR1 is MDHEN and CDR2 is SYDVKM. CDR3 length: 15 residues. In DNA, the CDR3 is TGTGCCAGCAGCGCTGGGACTACCTCCTACAATGAGCAGTTCTTC. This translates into CASSAGTTSYNEQFF.

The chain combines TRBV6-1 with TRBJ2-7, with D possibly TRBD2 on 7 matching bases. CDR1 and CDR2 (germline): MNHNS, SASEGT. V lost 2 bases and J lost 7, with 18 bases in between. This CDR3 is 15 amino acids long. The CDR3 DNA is TGTGCCAGCAGTGAAAGAGTGGGGGGGGCGAGGGAGCAGTACTTC. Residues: CASSERVGGAREQYF.

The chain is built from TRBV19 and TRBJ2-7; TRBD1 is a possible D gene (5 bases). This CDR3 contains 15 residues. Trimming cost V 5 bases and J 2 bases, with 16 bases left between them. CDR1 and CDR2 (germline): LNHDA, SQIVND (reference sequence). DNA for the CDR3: TGTGCCAGTAGTGGGGCGCTAGGGTCGGCCTACGAGCAGTACTTC. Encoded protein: CASSGALGSAYEQYF.

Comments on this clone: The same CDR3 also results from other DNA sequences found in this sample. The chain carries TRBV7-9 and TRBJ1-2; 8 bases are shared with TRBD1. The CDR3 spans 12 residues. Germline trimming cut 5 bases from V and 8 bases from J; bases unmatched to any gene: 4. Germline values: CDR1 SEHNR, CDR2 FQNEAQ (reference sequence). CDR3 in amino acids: CASSRTGYGYTF. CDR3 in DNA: TGTGCCAGCAGCCGGACAGGGTACGGCTACACCTTC. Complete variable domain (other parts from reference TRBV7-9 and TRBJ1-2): DTGVSQNPRHKITKRGQNVTFRCDPISEHNRLYWYRQTLGQGPEFLTYFQNEAQLEKSRLLSDRFSAERPKGSFSTLEIQRTEQGDSAMYLCASSRTGYGYTFGSGTRLTVV.

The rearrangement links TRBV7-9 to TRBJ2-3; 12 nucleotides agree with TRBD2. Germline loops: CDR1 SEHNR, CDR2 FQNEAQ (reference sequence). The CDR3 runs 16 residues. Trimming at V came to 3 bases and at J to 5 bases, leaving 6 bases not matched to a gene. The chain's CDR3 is CASSFRLAGEGDTQYF. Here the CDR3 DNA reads TGTGCCAGCAGCTTCAGACTAGCGGGAGAGGGAGATACGCAGTATTTT.

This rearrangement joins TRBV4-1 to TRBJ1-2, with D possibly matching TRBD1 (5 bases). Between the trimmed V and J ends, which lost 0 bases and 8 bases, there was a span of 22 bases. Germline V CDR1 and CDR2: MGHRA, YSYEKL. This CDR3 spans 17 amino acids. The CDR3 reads CASSQDRGVEGWEGYTF. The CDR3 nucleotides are TGCGCCAGCAGCCAAGATAGGGGCGTCGAGGGGTGGGAGGGCTACACCTTC.

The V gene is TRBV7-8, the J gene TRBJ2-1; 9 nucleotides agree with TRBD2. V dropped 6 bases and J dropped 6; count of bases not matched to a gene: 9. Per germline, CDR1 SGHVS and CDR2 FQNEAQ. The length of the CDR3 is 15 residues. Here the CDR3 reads CASSRLAGESNEQFF. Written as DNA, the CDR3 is TGTGCCAGCAGTCGCTTAGCGGGAGAGTCCAATGAGCAGTTCTTC.

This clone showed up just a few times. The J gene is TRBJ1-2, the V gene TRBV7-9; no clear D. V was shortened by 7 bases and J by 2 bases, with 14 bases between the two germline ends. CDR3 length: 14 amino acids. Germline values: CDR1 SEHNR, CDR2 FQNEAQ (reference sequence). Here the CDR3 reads CASTAPGLNYGYTF. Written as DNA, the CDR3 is TGTGCCAGCACCGCACCGGGCCTCAACTATGGCTACACCTTC.

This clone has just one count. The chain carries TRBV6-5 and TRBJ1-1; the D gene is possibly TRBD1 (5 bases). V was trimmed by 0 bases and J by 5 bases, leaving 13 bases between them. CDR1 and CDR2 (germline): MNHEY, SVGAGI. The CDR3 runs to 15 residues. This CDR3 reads CASSYSIGGGTEAFF. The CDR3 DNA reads TGTGCCAGCAGTTACTCGATCGGGGGAGGAACTGAAGCTTTCTTT.

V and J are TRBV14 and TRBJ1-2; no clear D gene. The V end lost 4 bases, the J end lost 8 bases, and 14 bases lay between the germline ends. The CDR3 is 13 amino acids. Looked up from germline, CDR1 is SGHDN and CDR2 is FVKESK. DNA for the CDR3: TGTGCCAGCAGCCCCACACCCTCTCGGGGCTACACCTTC. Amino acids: CASSPTPSRGYTF.

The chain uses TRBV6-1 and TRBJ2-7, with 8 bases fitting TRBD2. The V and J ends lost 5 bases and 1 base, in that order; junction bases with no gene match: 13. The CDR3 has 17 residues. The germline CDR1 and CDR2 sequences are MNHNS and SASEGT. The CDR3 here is CASSQDRSGRVSYEQYF. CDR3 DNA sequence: TGTGCCAGCAGTCAAGACCGGAGCGGGAGAGTATCCTACGAGCAGTACTTC.

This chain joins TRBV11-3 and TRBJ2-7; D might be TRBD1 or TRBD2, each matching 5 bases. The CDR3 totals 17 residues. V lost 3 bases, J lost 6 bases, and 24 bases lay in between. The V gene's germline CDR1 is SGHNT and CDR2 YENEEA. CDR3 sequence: CASSFLVKGTQPVEQYF. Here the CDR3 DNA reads TGTGCCAGCAGCTTTCTAGTTAAAGGGACGCAGCCGGTCGAGCAGTACTTC.

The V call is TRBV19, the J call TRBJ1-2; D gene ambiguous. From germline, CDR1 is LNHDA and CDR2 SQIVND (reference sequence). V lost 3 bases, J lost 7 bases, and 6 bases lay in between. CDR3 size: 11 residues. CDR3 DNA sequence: TGTGCCAGTAGTATCTTTGGTGGCTACACCTTC. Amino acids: CASSIFGGYTF.

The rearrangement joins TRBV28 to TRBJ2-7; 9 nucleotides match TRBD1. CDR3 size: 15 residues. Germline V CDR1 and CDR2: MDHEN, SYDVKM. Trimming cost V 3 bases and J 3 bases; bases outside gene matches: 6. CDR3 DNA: TGTGCCAGCAGTTTGAGGACAGGGGTTGGCTACGAGCAGTACTTC. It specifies CASSLRTGVGYEQYF.

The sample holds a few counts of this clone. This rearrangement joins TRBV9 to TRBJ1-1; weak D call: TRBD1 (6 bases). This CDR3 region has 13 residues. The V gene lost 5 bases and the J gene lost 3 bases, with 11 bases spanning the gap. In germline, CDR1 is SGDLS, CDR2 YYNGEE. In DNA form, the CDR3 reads TGTGCCAGCAGGGCTACAGGGTACACTGAAGCTTTCTTT. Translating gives CASRATGYTEAFF.